The sequence of this T cell receptor (beta chain) was determined in a study of CD8 T cells in Susac syndrome. CDR3 size: 14 residues. Germline assignment: CDR1 DFQATT and CDR2 SNEGSKA (reference sequence). V gave up 0 bases and J gave up 0 bases, with 5 bases separating them. As to this clonotype: Its antigen is not known.

Broader study findings: The CD4+ T cell repertoire of patients with Susac syndrome showed no detectable clonal expansion.

The study sequenced TCR beta in blood CD8+ and CD4+ T cells. Each Susac syndrome patient had definite or probable disease by recently defined criteria. The RNA, 0.5 to 1 ug, was put through reverse transcription using random hexamers. By means of immunoSEQ multiplex PCR, TCR beta CDR3 spanning 54 Vbeta and 13 Jbeta underwent amplification. Each CDR3 protein gets one entry after TCRdb re-called the immunoSEQ multiplex PCR reads with MiXCR. The sample lists about 200,000 distinct CDR3 sequences, 91% occurring once. The chain recombines TRBV20-1 with TRBJ2-2; D gene uncertain. What was sequenced was CD4+ T cells from PBMCs. This sequence was found in a human donor with Susac syndrome. The CDR3 nucleotides read TGCAGTGCTAGAGACCAACCGAACACCGGGGAGCTGTTTTTT. This encodes CSARDQPNTGELFF.